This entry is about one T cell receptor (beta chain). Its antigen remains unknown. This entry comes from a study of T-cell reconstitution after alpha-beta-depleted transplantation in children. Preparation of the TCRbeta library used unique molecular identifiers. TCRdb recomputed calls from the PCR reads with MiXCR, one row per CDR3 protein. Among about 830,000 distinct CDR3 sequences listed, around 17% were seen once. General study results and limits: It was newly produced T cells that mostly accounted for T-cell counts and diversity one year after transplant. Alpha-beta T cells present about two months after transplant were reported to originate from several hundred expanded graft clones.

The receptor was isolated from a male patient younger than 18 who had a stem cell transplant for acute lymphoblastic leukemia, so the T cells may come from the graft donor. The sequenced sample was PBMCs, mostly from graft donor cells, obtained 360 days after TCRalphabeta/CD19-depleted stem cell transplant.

The CDR3 DNA is TGTGCCAGCAGTGAGGGGGACTCTCACCGGGAGACCCAGTACTTC. It encodes CASSEGDSHRETQYF. The rearrangement joins TRBV25-1 to TRBJ2-5; D is possibly TRBD2 (6 bases). The CDR3 length is 15 residues. With 3 bases removed from V and 5 bases from J, the gap between germline ends came to 16 bases. Germline V gene lookup returns CDR1 MGHDK and CDR2 SYGVNS.